The TCR beta chain described here comes from a study of shared clonotypes between healthy human individuals. Study-wide results and caveats: It was the non-shared clonotypes that had lower generation probabilities than clonotypes shared by all four donors. It was observed that roughly 5.5% of naive CD4 clonotypes were shared across a handful of donors.

Naive CD8 cells, CD45RO-negative and positively selected for CCR7, excluded terminally differentiated effector memory CD45RA+ cells. Turning to this clone: Its specificity is unknown.

The genomic DNA of each subset was split evenly across several immunoSEQ plates. Per the study methods: Filtering of immunoSEQ junctional sequences could not match full-length read filtering. This table comes from immunoSEQ multiplex PCR, and its TCRdb copy is limited to in-frame clones, with some not included. The DNA gave D and trimming, while V, J and clone size come from that table. The table includes about 2 million clones, approximately 94% detected once. Sequencing input: naive CD8+ T cells sorted from blood. This TCR derives from a young man in good health.

CDR3 DNA sequence: TGTGCCAGCAGCCTGGGACTAGCGGGAGGCTGGGGCACAGATACGCAGTATTTT. Amino acids: CASSLGLAGGWGTDTQYF. The genes are TRBV27 and TRBJ2-3; 15 nucleotides line up with TRBD2. The length of the CDR3 is 18 residues. The V gene's germline CDR1 is MNHEY and CDR2 SMNVEV (reference sequence). The V segment lost 6 bases and the J segment 1 base; nucleotides outside the gene matches: 8.